This is a list of T cell receptor beta chains from one sample in a study of T cell responses to AZD1222 COVID-19 vaccine. Here immunoSEQ multiplex PCR was the method, and the copy in TCRdb shows in-frame clones only, minus some. This repertoire shows 100,000 to 150,000 clones, around 92% found once; its top ten account for 4% to 5%. The specimen comprised peripheral blood, sampled on day 0 of AZD1222 vaccination. These receptors were collected from an adult in good health. CDR3s include the opening cysteine and the closing phenylalanine or tryptophan. D genes are given only for firm matches. Size tells how often a clone was seen (once, few, many) or the class of an expanded clone, and some rows leave it out.

>NA|12|TRBJ1-1|TRBV28|NA
CASGTRRTEAFF
TGTGCCAGCGGCACTAGGCGCACTGAAGCTTTCTTT
>NA|13|TRBJ1-2|TRBV29-1|NA
CSVTVGADYGYTF
TGCAGCGTGACGGTTGGGGCCGACTATGGCTACACCTTC
>NA|17|TRBJ2-7|TRBV7-9|TRBD2
CASSFSGRREGPYEQYF
TGTGCCAGCAGCTTTAGCGGGAGAAGGGAAGGGCCCTACGAGCAGTACTTC
>NA|15|TRBJ2-1|TRBV9|NA
CASSESGSSYNEQFF
TGTGCCAGCAGCGAGTCGGGGAGCTCCTACAATGAGCAGTTCTTC
>NA|13|TRBJ2-2|TRBV6-2/TRBV6-3|NA
CASSRGHPGELFF
TGTGCCAGCAGTCGCGGACACCCCGGGGAGCTGTTTTTT
>NA|16|TRBJ2-3|TRBV10-3|NA
CASARGETGHGDTQYF
TGTGCCAGCGCTAGGGGGGAGACTGGGCATGGAGATACGCAGTATTTT
>NA|15|TRBJ1-5|TRBV9|NA
CASSPSGTGHQPQHF
TGTGCCAGCAGCCCCTCCGGGACGGGACATCAGCCCCAGCATTTT
>NA|13|TRBJ2-7|TRBV30|NA
CAWTRDNSYEQYF
TGTGCCTGGACCCGGGACAACTCCTACGAGCAGTACTTC
>NA|14|TRBJ2-3|TRBV7-2|NA
CASSRTGNTDTQYF
TGTGCCAGCAGCCGTACAGGGAACACAGATACGCAGTATTTT
>NA|15|TRBJ1-6|TRBV5-6|NA
CASSSRGNYNSPLHF
TGTGCCAGCAGCTCCAGGGGAAACTATAATTCACCCCTCCACTTT
>NA|15|TRBJ2-7|TRBV6-5|TRBD2
CASSLRTSGVYEQYF
TGTGCCAGCAGCTTACGGACTAGCGGGGTCTACGAGCAGTACTTC
>once|13|TRBJ1-3|TRBV6-5|TRBD1
CASSRDRENTIYF
TGTGCCAGCAGTCGGGACAGAGAAAACACCATATATTTT
>NA|13|TRBJ1-5|TRBV28|NA
CASSFSHEGPQHF
TGTGCCAGCAGTTTCTCTCACGAGGGGCCCCAGCATTTT
>once|13|TRBJ1-5|TRBV6-2/TRBV6-3|NA
CASSYSSDQPQHF
TGTGCCAGCAGTTACTCGAGTGATCAGCCCCAGCATTTT
>NA|11|TRBJ2-3|TRBV25-1|NA
CASSVRDTQYF
TGTGCCAGCAGTGTTCGAGATACGCAGTATTTT
>NA|14|TRBJ2-3|TRBV5-4|TRBD1
CASSPKQGIDTQYF
TGTGCCAGCAGCCCGAAACAGGGGATAGATACGCAGTATTTT
>NA|15|TRBJ2-1|TRBV5-1|NA
CASSFWFVEVKEQFF
TGCGCCAGCAGCTTCTGGTTCGTAGAGGTGAAGGAGCAGTTCTTC
>NA|14|TRBJ2-2|TRBV5-1|NA
CASSLTGLTGELFF
TGCGCCAGCAGCTTGACAGGGCTCACCGGGGAGCTGTTTTTT
>NA|12|TRBJ2-3|TRBV19|NA
CASSSQGNTQYF
TGTGCCAGTAGTTCCCAGGGGAATACGCAGTATTTT
>NA|15|TRBJ2-2|TRBV5-4|TRBD2
CASSRAGANTGELFF
TGTGCCAGCAGCCGCGCGGGGGCGAACACCGGGGAGCTGTTTTTT
>NA|19|TRBJ1-1|TRBV19|TRBD1
CASRPGTGGRVGMNTEAFF
TGTGCCAGTAGGCCGGGGACAGGGGGCCGTGTCGGGATGAACACTGAAGCTTTCTTT
>NA|14|TRBJ1-5|TRBV6-5|NA
CATRRDQGDQPQHF
TGTGCCACTCGGCGGGATCAGGGTGATCAGCCCCAGCATTTT
>once|14|TRBJ1-2|TRBV6-1|NA
CASSEGGGVRGYTF
TGTGCCAGCAGTGAAGGTGGAGGGGTAAGGGGCTACACCTTC
>NA|13|TRBJ2-1|TRBV6-5|TRBD2
CASNQRDYNEQFF
TGTGCCAGCAACCAGCGGGACTACAATGAGCAGTTCTTC
>NA|19|TRBJ2-7|TRBV27|NA
CASSLQAISDRKDSYEQYF
TGTGCCAGCAGTTTACAGGCGATCTCAGACCGGAAAGACTCCTACGAGCAGTACTTC
>NA|15|TRBJ2-7|TRBV7-2|NA
CASSPTAASSYEQYF
TGTGCCAGCAGCCCAACGGCAGCGTCTTCCTACGAGCAGTACTTC
>NA|15|TRBJ2-2|TRBV7-3|TRBD2
CASSFVTSPGGELFF
TGTGCCAGCAGCTTCGTGACTAGCCCTGGCGGGGAGCTGTTTTTT
>NA|16|TRBJ2-7|TRBV13|TRBD2
CASSLSLRGGSREQYF
TGTGCCAGCAGCCTATCCCTACGAGGCGGGAGTCGCGAGCAGTACTTC
>NA|13|TRBJ1-2|TRBV29-1|TRBD1
CSAGGGTGIGYTF
TGCAGCGCCGGAGGCGGGACAGGGATTGGCTACACCTTC
>NA|16|TRBJ1-1|TRBV7-8|NA
CASISKGGMGDRGAFF
TGTGCCAGCATCTCTAAGGGGGGTATGGGCGATAGGGGAGCTTTCTTT